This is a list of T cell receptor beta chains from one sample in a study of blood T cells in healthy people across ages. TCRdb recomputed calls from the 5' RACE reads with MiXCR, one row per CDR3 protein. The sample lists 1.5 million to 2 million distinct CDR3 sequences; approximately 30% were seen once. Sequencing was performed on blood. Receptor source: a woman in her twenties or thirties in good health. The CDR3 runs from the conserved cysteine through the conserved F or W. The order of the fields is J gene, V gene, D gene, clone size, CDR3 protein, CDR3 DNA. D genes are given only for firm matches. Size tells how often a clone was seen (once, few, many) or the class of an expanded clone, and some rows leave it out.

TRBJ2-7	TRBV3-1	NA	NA	CASSQGLGSSSEQYF	TGTGCCAGCAGCCAAGGATTGGGGTCGTCAAGCGAGCAGTACTTC
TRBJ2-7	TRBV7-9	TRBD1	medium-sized	CASSSPGQGSYEQYF	TGTGCCAGCAGCTCTCCGGGACAGGGGAGTTACGAGCAGTACTTC
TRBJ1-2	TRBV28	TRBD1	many	CASSLRDSYGYTF	TGTGCCAGCAGTTTACGGGACAGCTATGGCTACACCTTC
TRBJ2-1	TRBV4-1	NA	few	CASSQGARGKGEQFF	TGCGCCAGCAGCCAAGGGGCTAGGGGGAAGGGAGAGCAGTTCTTC
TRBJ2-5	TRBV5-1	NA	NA	CASSYPGAREETQYF	TGCGCCAGCAGCTACCCTGGGGCACGAGAAGAGACCCAGTACTTC
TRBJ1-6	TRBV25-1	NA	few	CASSHIDSPLHF	TGTGCCAGCAGTCATATTGACTCACCCCTCCACTTT
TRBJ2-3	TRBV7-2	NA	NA	CASSSLVGGGADTQYF	TGTGCCAGCAGCTCCTTAGTGGGAGGGGGCGCAGATACGCAGTATTTT
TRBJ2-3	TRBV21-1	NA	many	CASSKDRGITDTQYF	TGTGCCAGCAGCAAAGACCGGGGAATCACAGATACGCAGTATTTT
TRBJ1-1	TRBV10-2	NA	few	CASSESPRGAFF	TGCGCCAGCAGTGAGTCGCCCCGGGGAGCTTTCTTT
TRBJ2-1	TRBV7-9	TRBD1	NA	CASSSLGQGNDNEQFF	TGTGCCAGCAGCTCCCTGGGACAGGGGAACGACAATGAGCAGTTCTTC
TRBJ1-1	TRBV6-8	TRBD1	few	CASSNRTGVGRTEAFF	TGTGCCAGCAGTAATCGGACAGGGGTCGGGAGGACTGAAGCTTTCTTT
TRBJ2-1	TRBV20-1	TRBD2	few	CSARIAVGLAGGDNEQFF	TGCAGTGCTAGAATCGCGGTGGGACTAGCGGGGGGTGACAATGAGCAGTTCTTC
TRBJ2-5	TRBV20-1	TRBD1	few	CSARFRTGGQETQYF	TGCAGTGCTCGCTTTAGGACAGGGGGTCAAGAGACTCAGTACTTC